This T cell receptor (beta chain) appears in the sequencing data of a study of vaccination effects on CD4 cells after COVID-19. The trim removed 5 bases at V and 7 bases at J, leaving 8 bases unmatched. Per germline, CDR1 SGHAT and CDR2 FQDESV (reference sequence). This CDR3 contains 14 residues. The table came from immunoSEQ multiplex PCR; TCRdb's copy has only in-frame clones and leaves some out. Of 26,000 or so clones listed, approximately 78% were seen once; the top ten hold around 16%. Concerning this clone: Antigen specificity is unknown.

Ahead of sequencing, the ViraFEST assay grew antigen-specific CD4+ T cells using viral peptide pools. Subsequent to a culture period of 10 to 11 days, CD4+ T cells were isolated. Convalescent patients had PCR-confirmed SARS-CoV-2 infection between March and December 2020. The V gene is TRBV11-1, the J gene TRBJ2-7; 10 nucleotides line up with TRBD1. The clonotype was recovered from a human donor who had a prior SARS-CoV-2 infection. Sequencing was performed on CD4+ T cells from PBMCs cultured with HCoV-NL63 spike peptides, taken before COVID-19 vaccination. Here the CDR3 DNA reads TGTGCCAGCAGCCGACAGGGGGCCTACGAAGAGCAGTACTTC. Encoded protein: CASSRQGAYEEQYF.